The entry that follows covers one T cell receptor beta chain sequence. Measured with immunoSEQ multiplex PCR; TCRdb has only the in-frame clones, and not every one. The repertoire has 120,000 to 150,000 clones, 93% of them found once; the top ten carry around 1.9%. The sample originates from a study of T cell responses to AZD1222 COVID-19 vaccine. V was clipped by 2 bases and J by 5 bases, with 5 bases between them. The CDR3 runs 11 residues. Germline CDR1 DFQATT, CDR2 SNEGSKA (reference sequence). The clonotype originates from an adult in good health. The V gene is TRBV20-1, the J gene TRBJ2-3; D is unclear. The sample in question was peripheral blood, obtained on day 0 of AZD1222 vaccination. The CDR3 is CSARREDTQYF. In DNA form, the CDR3 reads TGCAGTGCTAGACGAGAAGATACGCAGTATTTT.